These 27 T cell receptor beta chains came from one sample sequenced in a study of blood T cells in healthy people across ages. Then a second PCR, running about 6 to 12 cycles, was carried out with a sample-barcoded 5' primer and a J-beta primer mix. TCRdb itself ran the 5' RACE reads through MiXCR, one entry per CDR3 protein. Of 800,000 to 950,000 distinct CDR3 sequences in the sample, almost 30% were seen once. The data also belong to a second study, concerning T cells of mothers and their children.

The sample consisted of blood. These receptors were taken from a middle-aged woman in good health.

This clonotype was picked up a small number of times. Just one base apart from a much larger clone, this may be a read error. The chain employs TRBV9 and TRBJ1-6, with a tentative D call TRBD1 (5 bases). This CDR3 has 14 amino acids. CDR1 SGDLS and CDR2 YYNGEE come from the germline V gene. This CDR3 reads CTSSVEGEDSPLHF. The CDR3 DNA reads TGTACCAGCAGCGTAGAAGGGGAGGATTCACCCCTCCACTTT.

The J gene is TRBJ2-7, the V gene TRBV7-2; the D gene is possibly TRBD2 (5 bases). The DNA end favors TRBJ2-5, so the J call may be wrong. The CDR3 contains 13 residues. Germline CDR1 reads SGHTA; CDR2 reads FQGNSA. DNA of the CDR3: TGTGCCAGCAGCGCGACCCCTCGGGGGACCCAGTACTTC. It translates to CASSATPRGTQYF.

The J gene is TRBJ1-1, the V gene TRBV7-2; D might be TRBD1 (6 bases). Trimming left V 5 bases short and J 0 bases short, with 13 bases between. Germline assignment: CDR1 SGHTA and CDR2 FQGNSA. This CDR3 is built from 15 residues. Here the CDR3 DNA reads TGTGCCAGCAGCGCCCCACAGGGTTTGAACACTGAAGCTTTCTTT. Protein product: CASSAPQGLNTEAFF. The variable domain in full, completed from reference TRBV7-2 and TRBJ1-1, reads GAGVSQSPSNKVTEKGKDVELRCDPISGHTALYWYRQSLGQGLEFLIYFQGNSAPDKSGLPSDRFSAERTGGSVSTLTIQRTQQEDSAVYLCASSAPQGLNTEAFFGQGTRLTVV.

This clonotype has more than one count but fewer than ten. The chain has TRBV29-1 and TRBJ1-5; 10 bases line up with TRBD1. The J segment lost 5 bases and the V segment lost 7 bases, leaving 5 bases of the junction unmatched. Germline-derived CDR1 and CDR2 are SQVTM and ANQGSEA. CDR3 length: 13 residues. This chain's CDR3 is CSARTGGDQPQHF. The CDR3 DNA reads TGCAGCGCTCGGACAGGGGGGGATCAGCCCCAGCATTTT.

Points on this clonotype: This could be a read error, since a much larger clone is one nucleotide away. This chain links TRBV20-1 with TRBJ2-1; D may be TRBD2 (6 bases). The CDR3 sequence is 14 residues long. From germline, CDR1 is DFQATT and CDR2 SNEGSKA (reference sequence). CDR3 nucleotides: TGCAGTGCTAGGACTAGAGAGACCGTGAATGGGCAGTTCTTC. Translation gives CSARTRETVNGQFF.

The chain uses TRBV20-1 and TRBJ2-4; 7 bases match TRBD1. The J call may not be correct, given that the DNA end is closer to TRBJ2-7. This CDR3 has 15 residues. The germline CDR1 and CDR2 sequences are DFQATT and SNEGSKA (reference sequence). CDR3 nucleotide sequence: TGCAGTGCCCTCCCTCCGGGACAGAACATTTACGAGCAGTACTTC. It translates to CSALPPGQNIYEQYF.

V usage is TRBV12-3 or TRBV12-4 and J usage is TRBJ2-3; a weak D match, TRBD2 (6 bases). The germline V and J ends were trimmed by 3 bases and 1 base, with 14 bases remaining between them. This CDR3 contains 16 residues. The CDR3 loop is CASSFGDFPGTDTQYF. In DNA, the CDR3 is TGTGCCAGCAGTTTTGGGGACTTTCCGGGCACAGATACGCAGTATTTT.

Concerning this clonotype: The CDR3 ends on some other residue instead of the conserved phenylalanine or tryptophan, so this is likely a read error. The gene calls are TRBV12-3 or TRBV12-4 and TRBJ2-3; 9 bases line up with TRBD1. The CDR3 is 14 residues long. Unmatched junction bases numbered 4, after V lost 7 bases and J lost 2 bases. For the CDR3, the DNA is TGTGCCAGCAACGGACAGGGGATCACAGATACGCAGTATTCT. It encodes CASNGQGITDTQYS.

This clonotype was detected a few times. CDR3 in DNA: TGTGCCAGCAGTAGCCATCCGGGGGAGCAGTACTTC. This sequence encodes CASSSHPGEQYF. The J gene is TRBJ2-7, the V gene TRBV28, with TRBD2 as a possible D gene (5 bases). CDR1 and CDR2 from the germline V gene are MDHEN and SYDVKM. The CDR3 covers 12 residues. Deletions cut 5 bases from V and 7 bases from J, with 12 bases between.

This clonotype has just one count. This chain links TRBV27 with TRBJ2-5; 8 bases fit TRBD1. Germline values: CDR1 MNHEY, CDR2 SMNVEV (reference sequence). The trim removed 6 bases at V and 7 bases at J, leaving 13 bases unmatched. There are 15 residues in the CDR3. DNA for the CDR3: TGTGCCAGCAGCCAAGTCAGGACAGGGACGGGGACCCAGTACTTC. Translated: CASSQVRTGTGTQYF.

This clonotype has only a few counts. The rearrangement joins TRBV5-1 to TRBJ2-5; tentative D call: TRBD1 (5 bases). Per the germline V gene, CDR1 is SGHRS and CDR2 is YFSETQ. With 6 bases removed from V and 1 base from J, the gap between germline ends came to 13 bases. The CDR3 runs to 14 residues. CDR3 sequence: CASKRQPTQETQYF. The CDR3 nucleotides read TGCGCCAGCAAGCGACAGCCAACCCAAGAGACCCAGTACTTC.

This clonotype was detected ten times or more. The CDR3: CASSLETGYEQYF. In DNA, the CDR3 is TGCGCCAGCAGCTTGGAGACAGGGTACGAGCAGTACTTC. The V gene is TRBV5-1, the J gene TRBJ2-7; 7 nucleotides agree with TRBD1. V shed 0 bases, J shed 4 bases, and the junction held 1 base outside the gene matches. Germline loops: CDR1 SGHRS, CDR2 YFSETQ. The CDR3 extends over 13 amino acids.

This clonotype was detected only a few times. The chain has TRBV12-3 or TRBV12-4 and TRBJ2-3; D is tentatively TRBD1 or TRBD2 (5 bases each). This CDR3 has 12 amino acids. V was cut by 10 bases and J by 1 base, with 9 bases left in between. The CDR3 sequence is CATGTGTDTQYF. In nucleotides, the CDR3 is TGTGCCACCGGGACGGGCACAGATACGCAGTATTTT.

The rearrangement uses TRBV7-8 and TRBJ1-1; D gene unclear. The V end lost 4 bases, the J end lost 2 bases, and 11 bases lay between the germline ends. The CDR3 is 14 amino acids. Germline CDR1 is SGHVS and CDR2 is FQNEAQ. The CDR3 nucleotides read TGTGCCAGCAGCTCCCCGTCCCTAAACACTGAAGCTTTCTTT. Translating gives CASSSPSLNTEAFF.

This clonotype was observed many times. V gene TRBV20-1 combines with J gene TRBJ2-3; D uncertain. The CDR3 has 14 residues. The germline gives CDR1 DFQATT, CDR2 SNEGSKA (reference sequence). Trimming took 3 bases from V and 4 from J, leaving 14 bases between them. CDR3: CSASSGAFADTQYF. The DNA for the CDR3 is TGCAGTGCTAGTAGTGGTGCGTTCGCAGATACGCAGTATTTT.

This clonotype was seen many times. The chain has TRBV29-1 and TRBJ2-5; D remains unclear. With 3 bases removed from V and 2 bases from J, the gap between germline ends came to 7 bases. The length of the CDR3 is 12 residues. Looked up from germline, CDR1 is SQVTM and CDR2 is ANQGSEA. The CDR3 region has the DNA TGCAGCGTTGATCCTACTCAAGAGACCCAGTACTTC. This gives the protein CSVDPTQETQYF.

This clonotype came up a few times. The rearrangement joins TRBV7-3 to TRBJ2-5; D is possibly TRBD2 (5 bases). Judging by the DNA end, TRBJ2-7 fits better; the J call may be wrong. The CDR3 runs 16 residues. Germline CDR1 and CDR2: SGHTA and FQGTGA. CDR3 sequence (DNA): TGTGCCAGCAGCTTAAGACTATCCCAAGGGCTCCACGAGCAGTACTTC. Its translation: CASSLRLSQGLHEQYF.

This clonotype was found a few times. The chain couples TRBV29-1 to TRBJ2-1; 16 nucleotides align to TRBD2. The CDR3 sequence is 17 residues long. CDR1 and CDR2 (germline): SQVTM, ANQGSEA. With 6 bases clipped from V and 0 bases from J, the junction kept 5 bases outside the gene matches. CDR3 nucleotides: TGCAGCGTCCAGGGACTAGCGGGGGGGAGCTCCTACAATGAGCAGTTCTTC. It is translated as CSVQGLAGGSSYNEQFF.

Regarding this clonotype: This sequence may be a read error, since a much larger clone differs from it by one base. This chain joins TRBV20-1 and TRBJ1-1, with D perhaps matching TRBD1 (5 bases). Trimming left V 4 bases short and J 6 bases short, with 21 bases between. The CDR3 is 15 residues long. Germline-derived CDR1 and CDR2 are DFQATT and SNEGSKA (reference sequence). In nucleotides, the CDR3 is TGCAGTGCTACCCCGGGGGACTCCCGAGGAGCTGAAGCTTTCTTT. Translation: CSATPGDSRGAEAFF.

This clonotype occurred a few times. Being one base from a much bigger clone, this may be a read error. As DNA, the CDR3 is TGTGCCAGTCTGAGCTGGAGCTCCTGCGAGCAGTACTTC. Protein product: CASLSWSSCEQYF. The J gene is TRBJ2-7, the V gene TRBV7-8; no firm D call. CDR3 size: 13 residues. The V gene's germline CDR1 is SGHVS and CDR2 FQNEAQ. Variable domain in full (rest from reference TRBV7-8 and TRBJ2-7): GAGVSQSPRYKVAKRGQDVALRCDPISGHVSLFWYQQALGQGPEFLTYFQNEAQLDKSGLPSDRFFAERPEGSVSTLKIQRTQQEDSAVYLCASLSWSSCEQYFGPGTRLTVT.

This clonotype was detected a few times. The chain has TRBV19 and TRBJ1-5; 7 nucleotides agree with TRBD1. Germline trimming cut 5 bases from V and 5 bases from J; bases unmatched to any gene: 3. Germline V gene lookup returns CDR1 LNHDA and CDR2 SQIVND (reference sequence). This CDR3 spans 13 amino acids. CDR3 DNA: TGTGCCAGTAGTGTGACAGGGTATCAGCCCCAGCATTTT. Residues: CASSVTGYQPQHF.

V is TRBV28 and J is TRBJ1-2; possible D gene TRBD1, 5 bases. From germline, CDR1 is MDHEN and CDR2 SYDVKM. Trimming pared 9 bases from V and 0 bases from J, leaving 17 bases between. The CDR3 totals 15 residues. CDR3 in amino acids: CASSRWGGTNYGYTF. In DNA, the CDR3 is TGTGCCAGTTCTAGATGGGGCGGGACTAACTATGGCTACACCTTC.

This clonotype is a singleton in its sample. The chain carries TRBV6-1 and TRBJ2-1; D ambiguous. Trimming left V 10 bases short and J 0 bases short, with 22 bases between. CDR3 length: 17 amino acids. Germline V gene data show CDR1 as MNHNS and CDR2 as SASEGT. This CDR3 is CATRGTWRKSSYNEQFF. DNA of the CDR3: TGTGCCACCCGCGGCACTTGGCGGAAGAGCTCCTACAATGAGCAGTTCTTC.

The chain combines TRBV20-1 with TRBJ2-6; no clear D gene. The V and J ends lost 1 base and 0 bases respectively, with 10 bases between them. The germline V gene encodes CDR1 DFQATT and CDR2 SNEGSKA (reference sequence). This CDR3 region has 16 residues. The CDR3 nucleotides are TGCAGTGCTAGAGGGGCGGAGAGCTCTGGGGCCAACGTCCTGACTTTC. It specifies CSARGAESSGANVLTF.

There are a few counts of this clonotype. The chain combines TRBV20-1 with TRBJ1-5; TRBD1 might be the D (5 bases). Germline V gene sequence: CDR1 DFQATT, CDR2 SNEGSKA (reference sequence). CDR3 length: 15 residues. With 6 bases removed from V and 5 bases from J, the gap between germline ends came to 20 bases. CDR3 DNA: TGCAGTGCGATCACCTCCGGGACCTTCCATCAGCCCCAGCATTTT. This codes for CSAITSGTFHQPQHF.

The genes are TRBV7-2 and TRBJ2-5; 8 nucleotides agree with TRBD2. After removal of 0 bases from V and 5 bases from J, the junction contained 5 bases not matched to a gene. Germline V gives CDR1 SGHTA, CDR2 FQGNSA. CDR3 length: 15 residues. The CDR3 bases are TGTGCCAGCAGCTTAGCGACGGGGGGGTGGGAGACCCAGTACTTC. Protein: CASSLATGGWETQYF.

V gene TRBV6-5 combines with J gene TRBJ1-4, with a tentative D call TRBD1 (6 bases). CDR1 MNHEY and CDR2 SVGAGI come from the germline V gene. Trimming left V 6 bases short and J 5 bases short, with 13 bases between. The CDR3 contains 14 residues. CDR3 in amino acids: CASRSTGLNEKLFF. In DNA form, the CDR3 reads TGTGCCAGCAGGTCCACAGGGTTGAATGAAAAACTGTTTTTT.